The rows below give T cell receptor beta chains drawn from one sample of a study of shared clonotypes between healthy human individuals. Assay used: immunoSEQ multiplex PCR; TCRdb lists only in-frame clones, some missing. The sample yields about 2.5 million clones, about nine tenths seen once. The sequenced sample was naive CD4+ T cells from PBMCs. These receptors were obtained from a man between 18 and 35 years old in good health. Some clones in this sample may be carry-over from other donors' samples. Each CDR3 is given with its conserved first and last residue. The D gene is left open where the match is weak. The size entry is marked missing in some rows and otherwise reads once, few, many or a size class.

CDR3 DNA: TGTGCCAGCAGTTCCTCAGGAACCTACAACGTCCTGACTTTC
CDR3 protein: CASSSSGTYNVLTF
J gene: TRBJ2-6
clone size: .
D gene: .
V gene: TRBV28

CDR3 DNA: TGTGCCAGCAGCCCCGACAGGGGCGTCACTGAAGCTTTCTTT
CDR3 protein: CASSPDRGVTEAFF
J gene: TRBJ1-1
clone size: .
D gene: TRBD1
V gene: TRBV2

CDR3 DNA: TGTGCCAGCTCACCACAGGAGGGAGCGGGCTACGAGCAGTACTTC
CDR3 protein: CASSPQEGAGYEQYF
J gene: TRBJ2-7
clone size: .
D gene: .
V gene: TRBV18

CDR3 DNA: TGTGCCATCAGTGAGTCCCCCAGGAGCAATCAGCCCCAGCATTTT
CDR3 protein: CAISESPRSNQPQHF
J gene: TRBJ1-5
clone size: .
D gene: .
V gene: TRBV10-3

CDR3 DNA: TGTGCCAGCAGTGCGCGATATCCGGGACAGGGCAACAATGAGCAGTTCTTC
CDR3 protein: CASSARYPGQGNNEQFF
J gene: TRBJ2-1
clone size: .
D gene: TRBD1
V gene: TRBV6-1

CDR3 DNA: TGTGCCAGCAGCTCCCAGGCAGGGGCCCATGATGGCTACACCTTC
CDR3 protein: CASSSQAGAHDGYTF
J gene: TRBJ1-2
clone size: once
D gene: .
V gene: TRBV7-2

CDR3 DNA: TGTGCCAGCAGTCTGACAGGAACCTCTGGAAACACCATATATTTT
CDR3 protein: CASSLTGTSGNTIYF
J gene: TRBJ1-3
clone size: .
D gene: .
V gene: TRBV2

CDR3 DNA: TGTGCCAGTAGTTTGGAGACAGGGACCGGGGAGCTGTTTTTT
CDR3 protein: CASSLETGTGELFF
J gene: TRBJ2-2
clone size: few
D gene: TRBD1
V gene: TRBV19

CDR3 DNA: TGTGCCAGCAGTTACCGACAGGGGTGGTCTGGCTACACCTTC
CDR3 protein: CASSYRQGWSGYTF
J gene: TRBJ1-2
clone size: few
D gene: TRBD1
V gene: TRBV6-5

CDR3 DNA: TGTGCCAGCAGTCCGACAGGGCTCTATGGCTACACCTTC
CDR3 protein: CASSPTGLYGYTF
J gene: TRBJ1-2
clone size: once
D gene: TRBD1
V gene: TRBV6-1

CDR3 DNA: TGCGCCAGCAGCCCGACGGGACTAGCGGAAGAGACCCAGTACTTC
CDR3 protein: CASSPTGLAEETQYF
J gene: TRBJ2-5
clone size: .
D gene: TRBD2
V gene: TRBV5-1

CDR3 DNA: TGTGCCAGCTCAAACAACAGGGTGGAAGGAGGAAACACCATATATTTT
CDR3 protein: CASSNNRVEGGNTIYF
J gene: TRBJ1-3
clone size: .
D gene: .
V gene: TRBV18

CDR3 DNA: TGTGCCAGCAGCTTAGAACTAGCGGGTTTGGGTCGGCAGTACTTC
CDR3 protein: CASSLELAGLGRQYF
J gene: TRBJ2-7
clone size: .
D gene: TRBD2
V gene: TRBV7-9

CDR3 DNA: TGTGCCAGCGGGGGCCAAGCTAACTATGGCTACACCTTC
CDR3 protein: CASGGQANYGYTF
J gene: TRBJ1-2
clone size: .
D gene: .
V gene: TRBV28

CDR3 DNA: TGTGCCAGCTCACCAAAGGGACTAGCGCACTCCGGGGAGCTGTTTTTT
CDR3 protein: CASSPKGLAHSGELFF
J gene: TRBJ2-2
clone size: .
D gene: TRBD2
V gene: TRBV18

CDR3 DNA: TGTGCCAGCAGGCCAAACCACTATGGCTACACCTTC
CDR3 protein: CASRPNHYGYTF
J gene: TRBJ1-2
clone size: .
D gene: .
V gene: TRBV28

CDR3 DNA: TGTGCCAGCAGTGTGGGCCGTATTAATGAAAAACTGTTTTTT
CDR3 protein: CASSVGRINEKLFF
J gene: TRBJ1-4
clone size: .
D gene: .
V gene: TRBV2

CDR3 DNA: TGTGCCAGCAGCTTGGCTGGCAGGGGGCACAATGAGCAGTTCTTC
CDR3 protein: CASSLAGRGHNEQFF
J gene: TRBJ2-1
clone size: .
D gene: TRBD1
V gene: TRBV5-6

CDR3 DNA: TGTGCCAGCAGTTACTCGACGGGTGGGGGCGGCTACACCTTC
CDR3 protein: CASSYSTGGGGYTF
J gene: TRBJ1-2
clone size: .
D gene: .
V gene: TRBV6-5

CDR3 DNA: TGTGCCAGCAGCTTGAGCCTGAACACTGAAGCTTTCTTT
CDR3 protein: CASSLSLNTEAFF
J gene: TRBJ1-1
clone size: .
D gene: .
V gene: TRBV11-3

CDR3 DNA: TGTGCCAGCAGTGAAATGTTGGAAGGGGCCCAGCATTTT
CDR3 protein: CASSEMLEGAQHF
J gene: TRBJ1-5
clone size: few
D gene: .
V gene: TRBV2

CDR3 DNA: TGTGCCAGCAGCACTACTAGCGGGAGCGGCACAGATACGCAGTATTTT
CDR3 protein: CASSTTSGSGTDTQYF
J gene: TRBJ2-3
clone size: .
D gene: TRBD2
V gene: TRBV11-2

CDR3 DNA: TGCGCCAGCAGCTTGGGGGACAGGGGCGGCGAGCAGTACTTC
CDR3 protein: CASSLGDRGGEQYF
J gene: TRBJ2-7
clone size: once
D gene: TRBD1
V gene: TRBV5-1

CDR3 DNA: TGTGCCAGCAGTACCTCCTACGAGCAGTACTTC
CDR3 protein: CASSTSYEQYF
J gene: TRBJ2-7
clone size: .
D gene: .
V gene: TRBV2

CDR3 DNA: TGTGCCAGCAGCTTCAAATCCACAGATACGCAGTATTTT
CDR3 protein: CASSFKSTDTQYF
J gene: TRBJ2-3
clone size: .
D gene: .
V gene: TRBV5-6

CDR3 DNA: TGTGCCAGCAGCACCCGGACAGCCTATGGCTACACCTTC
CDR3 protein: CASSTRTAYGYTF
J gene: TRBJ1-2
clone size: .
D gene: .
V gene: TRBV5-4

CDR3 DNA: TGCGCCAGCAGCTTCGCCGGGAGAATTACAGATACGCAGTATTTT
CDR3 protein: CASSFAGRITDTQYF
J gene: TRBJ2-3
clone size: .
D gene: .
V gene: TRBV5-1

CDR3 DNA: TGCAGCGTTGATAGGGATGACAGGAACTATGGCTACACCTTC
CDR3 protein: CSVDRDDRNYGYTF
J gene: TRBJ1-2
clone size: .
D gene: .
V gene: TRBV29-1

CDR3 DNA: TGTGCCAGCAGTGACTGGGCTCTTTGGTATGGCTACACCTTC
CDR3 protein: CASSDWALWYGYTF
J gene: TRBJ1-2
clone size: .
D gene: .
V gene: TRBV2

CDR3 DNA: TGTGCCAGCAGCTCGCAGACTAGCGGGAGTCAATTCTTC
CDR3 protein: CASSSQTSGSQFF
J gene: TRBJ2-1
clone size: few
D gene: TRBD2
V gene: TRBV7-2

CDR3 DNA: TGTGCCAGCAGTCCACGGACAGGGGCGAACACTGAAGCTTTCTTT
CDR3 protein: CASSPRTGANTEAFF
J gene: TRBJ1-1
clone size: once
D gene: TRBD1
V gene: TRBV28

CDR3 DNA: TGTGCCAGCAGCAGACCAGGGTTGAGCAATCAGCCCCAGCATTTT
CDR3 protein: CASSRPGLSNQPQHF
J gene: TRBJ1-5
clone size: .
D gene: .
V gene: TRBV6-6

CDR3 DNA: TGTGCCAGCAGCTGGAGGGGACAGTTGAACACTGAAGCTTTCTTT
CDR3 protein: CASSWRGQLNTEAFF
J gene: TRBJ1-1
clone size: .
D gene: TRBD1
V gene: TRBV5-6

CDR3 DNA: TGTGCCAGCAGCGTAGGAGAGGGACCGGCCTCCAAAAAACTGTTTTTT
CDR3 protein: CASSVGEGPASKKLFF
J gene: TRBJ1-4
clone size: few
D gene: .
V gene: TRBV9

CDR3 DNA: TGTGCCAGCAGCTCTGGTCCTAACATTCAGTACTTC
CDR3 protein: CASSSGPNIQYF
J gene: TRBJ2-4
clone size: .
D gene: .
V gene: TRBV11-2

CDR3 DNA: TGTGCCAGCACCAAAGGGTTACTAGCGGGAGGTTTCAATGAGCAGTTCTTC
CDR3 protein: CASTKGLLAGGFNEQFF
J gene: TRBJ2-1
clone size: .
D gene: TRBD2
V gene: TRBV28

CDR3 DNA: TGTGCCAGCAGCTCTGACAGGGGGCAAGATGGCTACACCTTC
CDR3 protein: CASSSDRGQDGYTF
J gene: TRBJ1-2
clone size: once
D gene: TRBD1
V gene: TRBV11-2

CDR3 DNA: TGTGCCAGCTTAGACTCCTACAATGAGCAGTTCTTC
CDR3 protein: CASLDSYNEQFF
J gene: TRBJ2-1
clone size: .
D gene: .
V gene: TRBV2

CDR3 DNA: TGTGCCAGCAGCGCGGACAAACAGCGGTTCTTC
CDR3 protein: CASSADKQRFF
J gene: TRBJ2-1
clone size: .
D gene: .
V gene: TRBV2

CDR3 DNA: TGTGCCAGCAGCTCCCGGGGGGACATAGGCACTGAAGCTTTCTTT
CDR3 protein: CASSSRGDIGTEAFF
J gene: TRBJ1-1
clone size: .
D gene: .
V gene: TRBV7-3

CDR3 DNA: TGTGCCAGCAGCCAATCCCCCGGACAGGGGGGTGAAAAACTGTTTTTT
CDR3 protein: CASSQSPGQGGEKLFF
J gene: TRBJ1-4
clone size: .
D gene: TRBD1
V gene: TRBV4-2

CDR3 DNA: TGTGCCAGCAGGATGGGTACAGGGAACTATGGCTACACCTTC
CDR3 protein: CASRMGTGNYGYTF
J gene: TRBJ1-2
clone size: .
D gene: .
V gene: TRBV2

CDR3 DNA: TGTGCCAGCAGTTTAGGGATCAGGACAGGGCCTGGCTACACCTTC
CDR3 protein: CASSLGIRTGPGYTF
J gene: TRBJ1-2
clone size: .
D gene: TRBD1
V gene: TRBV28

CDR3 DNA: TGTGCCAGCAGGTCGGGGACCACAGATACGCAGTATTTT
CDR3 protein: CASRSGTTDTQYF
J gene: TRBJ2-3
clone size: .
D gene: .
V gene: TRBV6-5